These 25 T cell receptor beta chains share one sample of origin, sequenced in a study of cytomegalovirus exposure and HLA in healthy donors. The data were produced by immunoSEQ multiplex PCR, yet TCRdb's version contains in-frame clones alone and is incomplete. Among 110,000 to 150,000 clones listed, about 90% were seen once. Sequencing was performed on PBMCs. These TCRs come from a woman in her 30s in good health and CMV-seropositive.

The chain is built from TRBV19 and TRBJ1-4; no definite D call. V was trimmed by 7 bases and J by 8 bases, leaving 11 bases between them. The CDR3 length is 12 residues. CDR1 LNHDA and CDR2 SQIVND come from the germline V gene (reference sequence). The CDR3 sequence is CASTDPREKLFF. The CDR3 nucleotides read TGTGCCAGTACGGATCCTAGGGAAAAACTGTTTTTT.

The chain uses TRBV28 and TRBJ1-4; 11 positions agree with TRBD1. The trim removed 2 bases at V and 7 bases at J, leaving 3 bases unmatched. The CDR3 is 15 amino acids. Germline-derived CDR1 and CDR2 are MDHEN and SYDVKM. The CDR3 loop reads CASSLRTGGREKLFF. CDR3 coding DNA: TGTGCCAGCAGTTTACGGACAGGGGGCCGTGAAAAACTGTTTTTT.

The chain uses TRBV10-2 and TRBJ1-5, with D possibly TRBD1 on 6 matching bases. CDR1 and CDR2 (germline): WSHSY, SAAADI. The germline V and J ends were trimmed by 5 bases and 6 bases, with 14 bases remaining between them. The CDR3 runs 14 residues. The CDR3 is CASSNRARGQPQHF. CDR3 nucleotides: TGCGCCAGCAGTAACAGGGCCCGCGGTCAGCCCCAGCATTTT.

This clone was seen more than once but under ten times. This chain uses TRBV7-2 with TRBJ1-2; D gene ambiguous. The germline gives CDR1 SGHTA, CDR2 FQGNSA. Trimming removed 3 bases at V and 8 bases at J, with 13 bases between. The CDR3 loop spans 13 amino acids. The CDR3 protein is CASSLGLGGGYTF. In DNA, the CDR3 is TGTGCCAGCAGCTTGGGTTTAGGAGGGGGCTACACCTTC.

The CDR3 loop is CASSFTYSGGSMIVYEQYF. In nucleotides, the CDR3 is TGCGCCAGCAGCTTCACTTATAGCGGGGGGAGCATGATCGTCTACGAGCAGTACTTC. This chain uses TRBV5-1 with TRBJ2-7; 10 nucleotides line up with TRBD2. Germline CDR1 reads SGHRS; CDR2 reads YFSETQ. The length of the CDR3 is 19 residues. V was pared by 2 bases and J by 3 bases, with 17 bases of the junction left unmatched.

The chain uses TRBV27 and TRBJ2-5; D may be TRBD1 (5 bases). CDR3 length: 14 residues. Germline V gene data show CDR1 as MNHEY and CDR2 as SMNVEV (reference sequence). The V end was cut by 4 bases, the J end by 1 base, with 10 bases between. For the CDR3, the DNA is TGTGCCAGCAGTTCTAGGGGCCCCCAAGAGACCCAGTACTTC. Translated, it gives CASSSRGPQETQYF.

The rearrangement uses TRBV27 and TRBJ2-7, with TRBD1 matching 10 bases. The ends lost 6 bases at V and 4 bases at J; junction bases unmatched: 3. CDR1 MNHEY and CDR2 SMNVEV come from the germline V gene (reference sequence). This CDR3 region has 13 residues. The CDR3 DNA reads as TGTGCCAGCAGCCGGACAGGGGGATACGAGCAGTACTTC. Translation: CASSRTGGYEQYF.

V gene TRBV6-1 combines with J gene TRBJ1-1; TRBD1 is a possible D gene (5 bases). The CDR3 has 12 amino acids. Per germline, CDR1 MNHNS and CDR2 SASEGT. Trimming stripped 7 bases from V and 5 bases from J, with 11 bases between. CDR3 residues: CASTRGGTEAFF. The CDR3 nucleotides read TGTGCCAGCACGCGGGGGGGAACTGAAGCTTTCTTT.

V gene TRBV5-1 combines with J gene TRBJ2-5; 11 bases are shared with TRBD2. Germline assignment: CDR1 SGHRS and CDR2 YFSETQ. The CDR3 totals 20 residues. Germline trimming cut 4 bases from V and 5 bases from J; bases unmatched to any gene: 22. CDR3 sequence: CASSRTGTSGPANGFETQYF. The CDR3 DNA reads TGCGCCAGCAGCCGGACCGGGACTAGCGGTCCTGCGAACGGGTTCGAGACCCAGTACTTC.

There are a few counts of this clone. The chain recombines TRBV28 with TRBJ1-5; the match to TRBD1 covers 10 bases. This CDR3 has 17 residues. Germline lookup yields CDR1 MDHEN and CDR2 SYDVKM. CDR3 amino acids: CGTTRRDRGRGGQPQHF. The DNA for the CDR3 is TGTGGGACCACCCGCCGGGACAGGGGTAGGGGGGGACAGCCCCAGCATTTT.

This chain links TRBV13 with TRBJ2-7; 8 bases fit TRBD1. Germline loops: CDR1 PRHDT, CDR2 FYEKMQ (reference sequence). This CDR3 contains 16 residues. Trimming took 4 bases from V and 2 from J; bases not matched to a gene: 10. CDR3: CASSSETGATPYEQYF. In DNA, the CDR3 is TGTGCCAGCAGCTCTGAGACAGGGGCGACCCCCTACGAGCAGTACTTC.

The chain couples TRBV7-6 to TRBJ1-5; possible D gene TRBD1, 5 bases. This CDR3 comprises 16 residues. CDR1 is SGHVS and CDR2 is FNYEAQ in the germline V gene. Trimming took off 5 bases at V and 4 bases at J, with 18 bases between the two ends. CDR3 coding DNA: TGTGCCAGCAGCCTAAGGACATCTCTAATAAATCAGCCCCAGCATTTT. Translated: CASSLRTSLINQPQHF.

This chain joins TRBV27 and TRBJ2-1, with TRBD2 identical over 7 bases. Trimming took 6 bases from V and 7 from J; bases not matched to a gene: 9. CDR3 size: 14 residues. Per germline, CDR1 MNHEY and CDR2 SMNVEV (reference sequence). The CDR3, as DNA: TGTGCCAGCAGGGGGGGGTGGGAACGTAATGAGCAGTTCTTC. Translated: CASRGGWERNEQFF.

The chain uses TRBV5-6 and TRBJ2-7, with a weak D call TRBD2 (6 bases). The V end lost 3 bases, the J end lost 4 bases, and 11 bases lay between the germline ends. Per the germline V gene, CDR1 is SGHDT and CDR2 is YYEEEE. The CDR3 is made up of 13 amino acids. CDR3 sequence (DNA): TGTGCCAGCAGCTACCGGGACTTGTACGAGCAGTACTTC. Protein sequence: CASSYRDLYEQYF.

This clone was found once. The gene calls are TRBV2 and TRBJ2-6; tentative D call: TRBD2 (6 bases). The CDR3 has 16 residues. The V end lost 4 bases, the J end lost 0 bases, and 10 bases lay between the germline ends. CDR1 and CDR2 from the germline V gene are SNHLY and FYNNEI. CDR3: CASSVGSFSGANVLTF. CDR3 sequence (DNA): TGTGCCAGCAGTGTCGGGAGCTTCTCTGGGGCCAACGTCCTGACTTTC. Variable domain in full (rest from reference TRBV2 and TRBJ2-6): EPEVTQTPSHQVTQMGQEVILRCVPISNHLYFYWYRQILGQKVEFLVSFYNNEISEKSEIFDDQFSVERPDGSNFTLKIRSTKLEDSAMYFCASSVGSFSGANVLTFGAGSRLTVL.

CDR3 DNA sequence: TGTGCCAGCAGTTACCCGAGGGGGAGGGACTATGGCTACACCTTC. This codes for CASSYPRGRDYGYTF. The J gene is TRBJ1-2, the V gene TRBV6-6; D is possibly TRBD1 (6 bases). V was clipped by 2 bases and J by 3 bases, with 13 bases between them. The CDR3 consists of 15 residues. Germline V gene sequence: CDR1 MNHNY, CDR2 SVGAGI (reference sequence).

The rearrangement links TRBV7-2 to TRBJ1-5, with D possibly being TRBD1 (5 bases). V shed 1 base and J shed 9 bases, with 13 bases lying between them. This CDR3 has 14 amino acids. CDR1 is SGHTA, CDR2 FQGNSA, per germline. CDR3 nucleotides: TGTGCCAGCAGCTTAGTCGCAGGGATAAGGCCCCAGCATTTT. Its protein product is CASSLVAGIRPQHF.

The J gene is TRBJ1-4, the V gene TRBV10-2, with 11 positions matching TRBD1. Unmatched junction bases numbered 5, after V lost 8 bases and J lost 6 bases. Germline V lookup: CDR1 WSHSY, CDR2 SAAADI. CDR3 length: 14 amino acids. CDR3 nucleotide sequence: TGCGCCAGCGCCCGGACAGGGGGCGATGAAAAACTGTTTTTT. This translates into CASARTGGDEKLFF.

The rearrangement joins TRBV6-1 to TRBJ1-2; D not resolved. V lost 3 bases to trimming and J lost 8 bases, with 13 bases between them. This CDR3 region has 13 residues. CDR1 is MNHNS, CDR2 SASEGT, per germline. The CDR3 loop is CASSDVRAGGYTF. The CDR3, as DNA: TGTGCCAGCAGTGACGTAAGGGCGGGAGGCTACACCTTC.

The chain is built from TRBV19 and TRBJ2-3; D remains unclear. The CDR3 sequence is 13 residues long. Germline V lookup: CDR1 LNHDA, CDR2 SQIVND (reference sequence). V dropped 7 bases and J dropped 1 base, with 9 bases sitting between them. CDR3 amino acids: CASKLQGTDTQYF. CDR3 sequence (DNA): TGTGCCAGTAAGCTCCAGGGCACAGATACGCAGTATTTT.

This chain links TRBV5-1 with TRBJ2-3, with 11 positions matching TRBD2. Germline V gives CDR1 SGHRS, CDR2 YFSETQ. The CDR3 loop spans 16 amino acids. J was trimmed by 4 bases and V by 2 bases; bases with no gene match: 6. For the CDR3, the DNA is TGCGCCAGCAGCTTCCAACTAGCGGGAGTATCAGATACGCAGTATTTT. Protein: CASSFQLAGVSDTQYF.

This sequence joins TRBV28 and TRBJ2-5, with 7 nucleotides matching TRBD1. Germline CDR1 and CDR2: MDHEN and SYDVKM. The ends lost 1 base at V and 5 bases at J; junction bases unmatched: 4. The CDR3 spans 14 residues. CDR3: CASSLSGTVETQYF. The CDR3 DNA reads as TGTGCCAGCAGTTTATCGGGGACAGTTGAGACCCAGTACTTC.

The CDR3 DNA sequence: TGTGCCAGCAGTGATCAAGAGGCCCCCGGGGAGCTGTTTTTT. Translating it yields CASSDQEAPGELFF. This sequence joins TRBV6-1 and TRBJ2-2; D call uncertain. The germline V gene has CDR1 MNHNS and CDR2 SASEGT. This CDR3 has 14 amino acids. V lost 3 bases and J lost 6, with 11 bases in between.

The chain joins TRBV28 to TRBJ1-4; D is ambiguous. Per germline, CDR1 MDHEN and CDR2 SYDVKM. The CDR3 totals 12 residues. V lost 5 bases to trimming and J lost 10 bases, with 11 bases between them. Written as DNA, the CDR3 is TGTGCCAGCAGTCCACCCCGGGGAAAACTGTTTTTT. It translates to CASSPPRGKLFF.

The rearrangement uses TRBV10-2 and TRBJ2-7, with 10 bases aligning to TRBD2. This CDR3 comprises 15 residues. Trimming at V came to 2 bases and at J to 4 bases, leaving 5 bases not matched to a gene. Germline-derived CDR1 and CDR2 are WSHSY and SAAADI. The CDR3: CASSEVTSGIYEQYF. CDR3 in DNA: TGCGCCAGCAGTGAGGTAACTAGCGGGATTTACGAGCAGTACTTC.